These 13 T cell receptor beta chains came from one sample sequenced in a study of shared clonotypes between healthy human individuals. Sequencing was performed with immunoSEQ multiplex PCR; in TCRdb, only in-frame clones are kept and a portion is missing. The top ten hold 0.1% to 0.15% of the sample, which has some 2.1 million clones, around 95% seen once. Sequences were obtained from naive CD4+ T cells sorted from blood. Sample subset: CD45RA+ positively selected. The receptors derive from a man between 18 and 29 years old in good health.

The chain employs TRBV29-1 and TRBJ2-5; D may be TRBD2 (6 bases). This CDR3 is built from 13 residues. Germline-derived CDR1 and CDR2 are SQVTM and ANQGSEA. The V gene lost 3 bases and the J gene lost 5 bases, with 13 bases spanning the gap. CDR3 region: CSVERAGTETQYF. In nucleotides, the CDR3 is TGCAGCGTTGAGCGGGCGGGAACGGAGACCCAGTACTTC.

Comment on this clone: Likely a read error: the CDR3 ends without its conserved phenylalanine or tryptophan. It is unclear where the CDR3 begins or ends on the DNA, so no DNA is shown, and the CDR3 is as TCRdb lists it. The chain has TRBV30 and TRBJ2-7; the table's D call TRBD1 went unverified against the DNA. With termini counted, the CDR3 has 12 amino acids. The germline V gene has CDR1 GTSNPN and CDR2 SVGIG (reference sequence). CDR3 sequence: CAWSVGPGHVFP.

The CDR3 sequence: CASSLRDPTGELFF. The CDR3 coding sequence is TGTGCCAGCAGTTTACGGGACCCCACCGGGGAGCTGTTTTTT. The chain carries TRBV28 and TRBJ2-2; D tentatively reads TRBD1 or TRBD2 (5 bases each). CDR1 and CDR2 (germline): MDHEN, SYDVKM. V was cut by 2 bases and J by 4 bases, with 8 bases left in between. This CDR3 is 14 amino acids long.

This chain connects TRBV19 to TRBJ1-1, with D tentatively TRBD1 (6 bases). This CDR3 is built from 14 residues. The ends were cut back, 7 bases at V and 0 bases at J, with 12 bases in the middle. Germline V gene data show CDR1 as LNHDA and CDR2 as SQIVND (reference sequence). The CDR3 DNA sequence: TGTGCCAGTACCCAAACAGGGTTGAACACTGAAGCTTTCTTT. This sequence encodes CASTQTGLNTEAFF.

The CDR3 DNA follows: TGTGCCAGCAGCCCCCGGGGGACACGCACAGATACGCAGTATTTT. Translated: CASSPRGTRTDTQYF. The chain employs TRBV11-2 and TRBJ2-3; D tentatively reads TRBD1 or TRBD2 (6 bases each). Germline V gives CDR1 SGHAT, CDR2 FQNNGV. The CDR3 loop spans 15 amino acids. Trimming pared 5 bases from V and 1 base from J, leaving 13 bases between.

To note about this clone: Additional DNA sequences in this sample encode the identical CDR3. V and J are TRBV18 and TRBJ2-7, with D tentatively TRBD1 or TRBD2 (5 bases each). V lost 3 bases and J 4 bases, leaving 10 bases between the germline ends. The CDR3 totals 13 residues. Germline CDR1 KGHSH, CDR2 LQKENI. The CDR3 DNA reads as TGTGCCAGCTCACCCGGGGCGCGGTACGAGCAGTACTTC. It encodes CASSPGARYEQYF.

The genes are TRBV5-6 and TRBJ2-7, with D possibly matching TRBD1 (7 bases). The V end was cut by 4 bases, the J end by 6 bases, with 20 bases between. This CDR3 comprises 15 residues. Germline V gene sequence: CDR1 SGHDT, CDR2 YYEEEE. Written as DNA, the CDR3 is TGTGCCAGCAGCAGGGTTCCAGGGGGGTTGCCCGAGCAGTACTTC. It translates to CASSRVPGGLPEQYF. Supplemented by reference TRBV5-6 and TRBJ2-7, the full variable domain reads DAGVTQSPTHLIKTRGQQVTLRCSPKSGHDTVSWYQQALGQGPQFIFQYYEEEERQRGNFPDRFSGHQFPNYSSELNVNALLLGDSALYLCASSRVPGGLPEQYFGPGTRLTVT.

The chain combines TRBV7-9 with TRBJ2-1; 9 bases agree with TRBD2. Per the germline V gene, CDR1 is SEHNR and CDR2 is FQNEAQ (reference sequence). The CDR3 runs to 15 residues. J lost 2 bases, V lost 6 bases, and 5 bases had no gene match. CDR3 amino acids: CASSPGTSPYNEQFF. Written as DNA, the CDR3 is TGTGCCAGCAGTCCCGGGACTAGCCCCTACAATGAGCAGTTCTTC.

The rearrangement uses TRBV30 and TRBJ2-1; tentatively, D is TRBD1 (6 bases). Trimming removed 1 base at V and 5 bases at J, with 9 bases between. The CDR3 is 13 amino acids. Germline values: CDR1 GTSNPN, CDR2 SVGIG (reference sequence). In DNA, the CDR3 is TGTGCCTGGAGTGACAGGGTAGACAATGAGCAGTTCTTC. Translated: CAWSDRVDNEQFF. The full variable domain, its missing parts supplied by reference TRBV30 and TRBJ2-1, is SQTIHQWPATLVQPVGSPLSLECTVEGTSNPNLYWYRQAAGRGLQLLFYSVGIGQISSEVPQNLSASRPQDRQFILSSKKLLLSDSGFYLCAWSDRVDNEQFFGPGTRLTVL.

The chain links TRBV6-6 to TRBJ1-1, with 9 bases matching TRBD1. This CDR3 is 15 amino acids long. V shed 2 bases and J 4 bases; nucleotides not matched to a gene: 5. Germline CDR1 and CDR2: MNHNY and SVGAGI (reference sequence). The CDR3 nucleotides read TGTGCCAGCAGTTACCTACAGGGGGCCGGCACTGAAGCTTTCTTT. Translation: CASSYLQGAGTEAFF.

This chain's CDR3 is CSGNRGPAGELFF. The CDR3 region has the DNA TGCAGCGGGAACAGGGGACCGGCCGGGGAGCTGTTTTTT. This chain connects TRBV29-1 to TRBJ2-2; TRBD1 matches 7 bases. The J segment lost 6 bases and the V segment lost 7 bases, leaving 8 bases of the junction unmatched. The CDR3 sequence is 13 residues long. In germline, CDR1 is SQVTM, CDR2 ANQGSEA.

The rearrangement uses TRBV25-1 and TRBJ2-7; 12 bases fit TRBD2. The CDR3 sequence is 17 residues long. Trimming at V came to 1 base and at J to 0 bases, leaving 4 bases not matched to a gene. Germline V gives CDR1 MGHDK, CDR2 SYGVNS. The CDR3 sequence is CASSEWTSGESSYEQYF. CDR3 DNA sequence: TGTGCCAGCAGTGAATGGACTAGCGGGGAGAGCTCCTACGAGCAGTACTTC.

The rearrangement links TRBV18 to TRBJ2-2; D is undetermined. The CDR3 extends over 14 amino acids. Germline CDR1 KGHSH, CDR2 LQKENI. V lost 0 bases and J lost 7, with 9 bases in between. The CDR3 nucleotides are TGTGCCAGCTCACCACCGGGAAGGAACGGGGAGCTGTTTTTT. Its translation is CASSPPGRNGELFF. The complete variable domain, with remaining parts taken from reference TRBV18 and TRBJ2-2, reads NAGVMQNPRHLVRRRGQEARLRCSPMKGHSHVYWYRQLPEEGLKFMVYLQKENIIDESGMPKERFSAEFPKEGPSILRIQQVVRGDSAAYFCASSPPGRNGELFFGEGSRLTVL.